A selection of T cell receptor beta chains follows, all from one sample in a study of cytomegalovirus exposure and HLA in healthy donors. The data were produced by immunoSEQ multiplex PCR, yet TCRdb's version contains in-frame clones alone and is incomplete. The sample has 150,000 to 200,000 clones; 75% to 90% are singletons. Sequencing used PBMCs. These receptors were obtained from a woman in her late teens or twenties in good health and CMV-seronegative. Each CDR3 is given with its conserved first and last residue. The order of the fields is J gene, V gene, CDR3 protein.

>TRBJ1-1|TRBV5-1
CASSLGAGGNTEAFF
>TRBJ2-7|TRBV15
CATSRLKGGTRDYEQYF
>TRBJ2-7|TRBV19
CASSPQAGVNNLYEQYF
>TRBJ1-5|TRBV18
CASSPAASNQPQHF
>TRBJ2-3|TRBV28
CASSTPRGGKGTDTQYF
>TRBJ1-4|TRBV9
CASSVDRGPNEKLFF
>TRBJ1-4|TRBV29-1
CSVGEGTANEKLFF
>TRBJ1-2|TRBV6-5
CASSSHNRGRNYGYTF
>TRBJ2-3|TRBV11-1
CASSRQGFVTDTQYF
>TRBJ1-6|TRBV19
CASSIGGSTFNSPLHF
>TRBJ2-1|TRBV2
CASLQGAIYNEQFF
>TRBJ1-2|TRBV28
CASVNAGLDYGYPF
>TRBJ2-3|TRBV6-5
CASSSSGDTQYF
>TRBJ1-4|TRBV19
CASSIDRATNEKLFF
>TRBJ2-1|TRBV7-9
CASSYRRDRVFNEQFF
>TRBJ2-1|TRBV19
CASNYGYRSSYNEQFF
>TRBJ1-6|TRBV7-9
CASSLGDRNNSPLHF